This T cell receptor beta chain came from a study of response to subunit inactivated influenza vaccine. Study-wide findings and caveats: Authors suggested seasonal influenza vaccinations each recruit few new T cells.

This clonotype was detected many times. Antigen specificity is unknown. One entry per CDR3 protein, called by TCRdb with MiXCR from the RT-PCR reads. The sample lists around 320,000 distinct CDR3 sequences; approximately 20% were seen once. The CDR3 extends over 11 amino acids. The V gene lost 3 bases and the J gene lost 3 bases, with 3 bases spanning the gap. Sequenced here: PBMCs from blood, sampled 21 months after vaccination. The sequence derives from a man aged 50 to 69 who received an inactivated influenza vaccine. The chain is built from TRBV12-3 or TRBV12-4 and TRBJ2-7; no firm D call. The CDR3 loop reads CASSLFYEQYF. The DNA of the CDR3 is TGTGCCAGCAGTTTGTTCTACGAGCAGTACTTC.